Listed below are T cell receptor beta chains from one sample, sequenced in a study of blood T cell repertoires in COVID-19. Profiling relied on immunoSEQ multiplex PCR, and the TCRdb table lists in-frame clones only, not all of them. The sample lists about 230,000 clones, roughly 85% occurring once. The sequencing sample was made of peripheral blood. These receptors were collected from a woman between 65 and 79 years old with active or convalescent COVID-19. CDR3s leave out the opening cysteine and the closing phenylalanine or tryptophan. The order of the fields is V gene, J gene, CDR3 protein.

V gene: TRBV2; J gene: TRBJ1-6; CDR3 protein: ASSPPDRAYNSPLH
V gene: TRBV19; J gene: TRBJ2-5; CDR3 protein: ASSMGGAGGKETQY
V gene: TRBV9; J gene: TRBJ1-2; CDR3 protein: ASSVDSGSSDYGYT
V gene: TRBV20-1; J gene: TRBJ2-7; CDR3 protein: SAKLVIQY
V gene: TRBV30; J gene: TRBJ2-1; CDR3 protein: AWREPGYNNEQF
V gene: TRBV5-1; J gene: TRBJ2-1; CDR3 protein: ASSRITTGVPYNEQF
V gene: TRBV7-2; J gene: TRBJ2-1; CDR3 protein: ASSPGLAVYNEQF
V gene: TRBV3-1/TRBV3-2; J gene: TRBJ2-5; CDR3 protein: ASSHQGSGTQY
V gene: TRBV3-1/TRBV3-2; J gene: TRBJ1-3; CDR3 protein: ASSHSDRGNTIY
V gene: TRBV9; J gene: TRBJ2-5; CDR3 protein: ASSLNPRGQQQETQY
V gene: TRBV19; J gene: TRBJ1-2; CDR3 protein: ASIGLRDNYGYT
V gene: TRBV5-5; J gene: TRBJ1-4; CDR3 protein: ASRVDREKLF
V gene: TRBV9; J gene: TRBJ2-1; CDR3 protein: ASSVDFLSGEQF
V gene: TRBV28; J gene: TRBJ1-5; CDR3 protein: ASLRGGDQPQH
V gene: TRBV11-2; J gene: TRBJ1-6; CDR3 protein: ASSLVGEYNSPLH
V gene: TRBV7-9; J gene: TRBJ1-5; CDR3 protein: ASSRWVGEVMIPQH
V gene: TRBV29-1; J gene: TRBJ1-2; CDR3 protein: SVEAGVYGYT
V gene: TRBV9; J gene: TRBJ2-6; CDR3 protein: ASSLTTGQGGSGANVLT
V gene: TRBV7-3; J gene: TRBJ2-7; CDR3 protein: ASSHGHTYEQY
V gene: TRBV3-1/TRBV3-2; J gene: TRBJ2-7; CDR3 protein: ASSPGSWESHEQY
V gene: TRBV5-4; J gene: TRBJ2-1; CDR3 protein: ASSRPGQGDYNEQF
V gene: TRBV4-2; J gene: TRBJ1-3; CDR3 protein: ASSQESDFYSGNTIY
V gene: TRBV2; J gene: TRBJ1-5; CDR3 protein: ASSDSPRVMRPQH
V gene: TRBV6-4; J gene: TRBJ1-1; CDR3 protein: ASSGTSQNTEAF
V gene: TRBV5-1; J gene: TRBJ2-7; CDR3 protein: ASSPQGRVYEQY
V gene: TRBV28; J gene: TRBJ2-3; CDR3 protein: ASSPYYIRLSGTDTQY
V gene: TRBV5-1; J gene: TRBJ1-2; CDR3 protein: ASSGGSINGYGYT
V gene: TRBV29-1; J gene: TRBJ2-7; CDR3 protein: SGLAGASEQY
V gene: TRBV28; J gene: TRBJ2-4; CDR3 protein: ASSFTTGSLAKNIQY
V gene: TRBV5-5; J gene: TRBJ2-7; CDR3 protein: ASSLGTSKGSTYEQY
V gene: TRBV19; J gene: TRBJ1-2; CDR3 protein: ASCDRGIGGYT
V gene: TRBV5-6; J gene: TRBJ1-3; CDR3 protein: ASTALDSNSGNTIY
V gene: TRBV19; J gene: TRBJ2-2; CDR3 protein: ASSLSGGAMNTGELF
V gene: TRBV28; J gene: TRBJ1-2; CDR3 protein: ASGYPETGFNYGYT
V gene: TRBV9; J gene: TRBJ2-2; CDR3 protein: ASSAPSGGAIVGELF
V gene: TRBV7-9; J gene: TRBJ1-1; CDR3 protein: ASSLWEETEAF
V gene: TRBV25-1; J gene: TRBJ2-7; CDR3 protein: ASSEYPGQATYEQY
V gene: TRBV30; J gene: TRBJ2-1; CDR3 protein: AWNRYNEQF
V gene: TRBV12-3/TRBV12-4; J gene: TRBJ2-7; CDR3 protein: ASSGGEMYEQY
V gene: TRBV10-3; J gene: TRBJ2-3; CDR3 protein: AIKAGGLTDTQY
V gene: TRBV4-1; J gene: TRBJ2-1; CDR3 protein: ASSPLGGSSYNEQF
V gene: TRBV18; J gene: TRBJ2-7; CDR3 protein: ASSHPGTGLAYEQY
V gene: TRBV6-4; J gene: TRBJ2-1; CDR3 protein: ASSDSAGVNEQF
V gene: TRBV5-5; J gene: TRBJ2-1; CDR3 protein: ASSLGTGYNEQF
V gene: TRBV2; J gene: TRBJ2-3; CDR3 protein: ASSEERVPDTQY
V gene: TRBV6-5; J gene: TRBJ2-1; CDR3 protein: ASKELAALNEQF
V gene: TRBV7-9; J gene: TRBJ2-3; CDR3 protein: ASILTDTQY
V gene: TRBV2; J gene: TRBJ1-1; CDR3 protein: ASSVSPLEGAF
V gene: TRBV7-6; J gene: TRBJ1-4; CDR3 protein: ASSSSSRGSNEKLF
V gene: TRBV4-3; J gene: TRBJ2-1; CDR3 protein: ASSQEVGAHSYNEQF